Listed here is a single TCR beta chain. The germline V gene has CDR1 MNHNY and CDR2 SVGAGI (reference sequence). The ends were cut back, 7 bases at V and 1 base at J, with 11 bases in the middle. The CDR3 runs to 13 residues. The data originate from a study of T cell responses to AZD1222 COVID-19 vaccine. Some clones are missing from TCRdb's copy, which holds only in-frame ones; the method was immunoSEQ multiplex PCR. The sample records under 300,000 clones, approximately 95% being singletons. The sample consisted of peripheral blood, taken on day 0 of AZD1222 vaccination. This clonotype originated in an adult in good health. The chain links TRBV6-6 to TRBJ2-7; no reliable D call. This CDR3 reads CASTPTGSYEQYF. CDR3 DNA: TGTGCCAGCACCCCGACCGGATCCTACGAGCAGTACTTC.